Here is one TCR beta chain with its context. What it binds is not known. The sample belongs to a study of cytotoxic CD8 clonotypes in ibrutinib-treated CLL. General study points: Patients showed higher baseline clonality than age-matched healthy donors, and it tracked circulating CD8+ T-cell counts.

From germline, CDR1 is SGHRS and CDR2 YFSETQ. The CDR3 has 13 amino acids. Trimming took off 6 bases at V and 5 bases at J, with 13 bases between the two ends. Sequencing used immunoSEQ multiplex PCR; TCRdb keeps in-frame clones, though not all of them. The sample shows 200,000 or so clones, approximately 79% of them seen only once. The rearrangement joins TRBV5-1 to TRBJ2-3; D is possibly TRBD1 (6 bases). This TCR derives from a human donor with chronic lymphocytic leukemia. The specimen comprised PBMCs, sampled after 12 months of ibrutinib treatment. CDR3 sequence reads: CASTPPGVDTQYF. The CDR3, as DNA: TGCGCCAGCACCCCCCCAGGGGTAGATACGCAGTATTTT.